This entry describes one T cell receptor (beta chain). Its antigen is still unknown. CDR1 is LNHDA and CDR2 is SQIVND in the germline V gene (reference sequence). V lost 3 bases to trimming and J lost 2 bases, with 11 bases between them. The CDR3 consists of 16 residues. The data belong to a study of cytomegalovirus exposure and HLA in healthy donors. Study-wide findings and caveats: There were over 150 TCR beta chains listed as cytomegalovirus-associated.

PCR involved 60 Vbeta and 13 Jbeta primers. Generated by immunoSEQ multiplex PCR, the TCRdb table keeps only in-frame clones and is missing some. The sample includes about 160,000 clones, more than 80% seen only once; the top ten take under 2%. The receptor comes from a woman aged 18-29 years in good health and CMV-seronegative. The chain has TRBV19 and TRBJ2-6; D is possibly TRBD2 (7 bases). The sequenced sample was PBMCs. CDR3 region: CASSIAGAAGANVLTF. The CDR3 DNA reads as TGTGCCAGTAGTATCGCGGGGGCGGCTGGGGCCAACGTCCTGACTTTC.